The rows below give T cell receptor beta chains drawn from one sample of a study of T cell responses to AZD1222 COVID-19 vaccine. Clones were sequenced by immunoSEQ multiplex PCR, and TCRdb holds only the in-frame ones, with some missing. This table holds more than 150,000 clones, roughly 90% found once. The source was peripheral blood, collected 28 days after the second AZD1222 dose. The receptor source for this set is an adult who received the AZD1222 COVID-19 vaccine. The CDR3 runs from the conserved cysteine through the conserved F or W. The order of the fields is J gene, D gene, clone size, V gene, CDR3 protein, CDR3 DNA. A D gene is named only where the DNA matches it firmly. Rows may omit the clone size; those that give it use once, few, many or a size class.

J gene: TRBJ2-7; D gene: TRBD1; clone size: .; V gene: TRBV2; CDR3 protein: CATGQGVHEQYF; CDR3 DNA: TGTGCCACCGGACAGGGAGTCCACGAGCAGTACTTC
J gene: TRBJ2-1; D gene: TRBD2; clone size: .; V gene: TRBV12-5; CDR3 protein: CASGLVLGRGSGGGSSYNEQFF; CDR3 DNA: TGTGCTAGTGGTTTGGTACTAGGGAGGGGTTCCGGTGGCGGTAGCTCCTACAATGAGCAGTTCTTC
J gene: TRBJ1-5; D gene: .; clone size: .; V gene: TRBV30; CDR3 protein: CAWSGTVNQPQHF; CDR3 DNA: TGTGCCTGGAGTGGGACGGTGAATCAGCCCCAGCATTTT
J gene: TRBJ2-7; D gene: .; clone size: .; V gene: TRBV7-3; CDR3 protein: CASSLYSQGQYEQYF; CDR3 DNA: TGTGCCAGCAGCTTATATAGTCAGGGGCAGTACGAGCAGTACTTC
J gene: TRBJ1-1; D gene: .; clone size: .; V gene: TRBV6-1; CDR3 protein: CASSSIRSEAFF; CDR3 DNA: TGTGCCAGCAGTTCAATTCGATCTGAAGCTTTCTTT
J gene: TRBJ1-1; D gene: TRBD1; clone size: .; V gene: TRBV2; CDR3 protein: CASRSGTANTEAFF; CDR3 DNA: TGTGCCAGCAGGTCCGGGACAGCAAACACTGAAGCTTTCTTT
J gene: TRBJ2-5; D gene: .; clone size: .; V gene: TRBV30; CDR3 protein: CAWISGANQETQYF; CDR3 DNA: TGTGCCTGGATCTCTGGCGCCAATCAAGAGACCCAGTACTTC
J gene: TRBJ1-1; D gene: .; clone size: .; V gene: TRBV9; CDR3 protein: CASKVGAEAFF; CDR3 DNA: TGTGCCAGCAAGGTTGGCGCTGAAGCTTTCTTT
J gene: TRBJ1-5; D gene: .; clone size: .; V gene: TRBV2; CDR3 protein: CASREGNNQPQHF; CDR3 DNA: TGTGCCAGCAGGGAGGGAAACAATCAGCCCCAGCATTTT
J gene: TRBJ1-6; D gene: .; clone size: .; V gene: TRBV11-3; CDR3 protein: CASSLAYNSPLHF; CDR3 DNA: TGTGCCAGCAGCTTAGCCTATAATTCACCCCTCCACTTT
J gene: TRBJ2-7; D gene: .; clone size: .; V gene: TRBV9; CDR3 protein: CASSPAAARFHEQYF; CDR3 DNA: TGTGCCAGCAGCCCGGCGGCAGCCCGGTTTCACGAGCAGTACTTC
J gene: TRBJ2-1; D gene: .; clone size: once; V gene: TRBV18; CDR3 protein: CASSPIPVGSYNEQFF; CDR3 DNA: TGTGCCAGCTCTCCCATTCCTGTGGGCTCCTACAATGAGCAGTTCTTC
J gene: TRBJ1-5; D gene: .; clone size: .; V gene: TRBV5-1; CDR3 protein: CASSYGTGNQPQHF; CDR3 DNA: TGCGCCAGCAGCTATGGGACTGGCAATCAGCCCCAGCATTTT
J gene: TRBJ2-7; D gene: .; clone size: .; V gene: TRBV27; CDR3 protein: CASSPTWGSEQYF; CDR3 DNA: TGTGCCAGCAGCCCCACCTGGGGAAGTGAGCAGTACTTC
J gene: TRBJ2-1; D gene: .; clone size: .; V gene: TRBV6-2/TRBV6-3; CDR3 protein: CASSYDPNEQFF; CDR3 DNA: TGTGCCAGCAGTTACGACCCCAATGAGCAGTTCTTC
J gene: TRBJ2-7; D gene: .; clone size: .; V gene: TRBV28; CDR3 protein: CASRPGSNGGEQYF; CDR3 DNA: TGTGCCAGCCGGCCGGGGTCTAATGGGGGCGAGCAGTACTTC
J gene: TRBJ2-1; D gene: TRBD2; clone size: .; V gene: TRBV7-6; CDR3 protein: CASSSRPGLAGGSSYNEQFF; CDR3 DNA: TGTGCCAGCAGTTCTCGCCCCGGGCTAGCGGGAGGGAGCTCCTACAATGAGCAGTTCTTC
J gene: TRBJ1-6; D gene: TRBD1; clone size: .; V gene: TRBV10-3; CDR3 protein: CAISGRDRGINSPLHF; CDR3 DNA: TGTGCCATCAGTGGACGGGACAGGGGAATTAATTCACCCCTCCACTTT
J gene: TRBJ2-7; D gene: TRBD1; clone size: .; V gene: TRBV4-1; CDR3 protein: CASSQGGTGGLYEQYF; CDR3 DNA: TGCGCCAGCAGCCAGGGGGGGACAGGGGGACTCTACGAGCAGTACTTC
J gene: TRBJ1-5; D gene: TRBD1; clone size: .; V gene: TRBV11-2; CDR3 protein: CASSPGQGNQPQHF; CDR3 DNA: TGTGCCAGCAGCCCTGGACAGGGTAATCAGCCCCAGCATTTT
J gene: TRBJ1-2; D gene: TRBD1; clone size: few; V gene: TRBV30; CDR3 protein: CAWSSTGGGYTF; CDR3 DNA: TGTGCCTGGAGTTCAACAGGGGGCGGCTACACCTTC
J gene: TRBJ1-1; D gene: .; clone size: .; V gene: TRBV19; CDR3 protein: CASSHGWNTEAFF; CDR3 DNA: TGTGCCAGTAGTCACGGCTGGAACACTGAAGCTTTCTTT
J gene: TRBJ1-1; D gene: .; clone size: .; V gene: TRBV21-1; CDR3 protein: CASSSAWVTEAFF; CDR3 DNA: TGTGCCAGCAGCAGCGCCTGGGTCACTGAAGCTTTCTTT
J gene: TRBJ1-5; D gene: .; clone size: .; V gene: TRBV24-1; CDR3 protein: CATSRGAQPQHF; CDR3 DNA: TGTGCCACCAGTCGGGGGGCTCAGCCCCAGCATTTT
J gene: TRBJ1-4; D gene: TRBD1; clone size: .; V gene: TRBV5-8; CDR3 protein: CASTGGLNEKLFF; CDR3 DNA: TGTGCCAGTACAGGGGGACTAAATGAAAAACTGTTTTTT
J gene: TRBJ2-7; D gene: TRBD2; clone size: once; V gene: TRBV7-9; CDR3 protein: CASSSGGVTGVKEQYF; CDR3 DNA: TGTGCCAGCAGCTCTGGGGGGGTGACGGGAGTTAAGGAGCAGTACTTC
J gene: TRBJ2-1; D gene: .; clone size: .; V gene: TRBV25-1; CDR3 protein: CASSEQSYNEQFF; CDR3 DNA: TGTGCCAGCAGTGAACAGTCCTACAATGAGCAGTTCTTC
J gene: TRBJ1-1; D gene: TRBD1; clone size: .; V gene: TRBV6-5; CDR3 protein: CASRVTGVTEAFF; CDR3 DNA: TGTGCCAGCAGGGTCACAGGGGTGACTGAAGCTTTCTTT
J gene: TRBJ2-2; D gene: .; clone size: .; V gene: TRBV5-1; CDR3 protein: CASRPPGGASTGELFF; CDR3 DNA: TGCGCCAGCAGACCCCCGGGGGGCGCAAGCACCGGGGAGCTGTTTTTT
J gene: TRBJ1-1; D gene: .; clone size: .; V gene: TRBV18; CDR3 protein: CASSTGKKSFF; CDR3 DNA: TGTGCCAGCTCCACAGGGAAGAAGTCTTTCTTT
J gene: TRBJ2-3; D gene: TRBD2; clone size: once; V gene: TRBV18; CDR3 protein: CASSPGLAVTDTQYF; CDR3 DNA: TGTGCCAGCTCACCAGGACTAGCGGTCACAGATACGCAGTATTTT
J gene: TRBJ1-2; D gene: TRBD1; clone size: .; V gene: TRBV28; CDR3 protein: CASSWGTGKAYGYTF; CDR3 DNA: TGTGCCAGCAGTTGGGGGACAGGTAAAGCCTATGGCTACACCTTC
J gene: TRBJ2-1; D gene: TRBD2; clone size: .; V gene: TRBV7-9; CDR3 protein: CASSLARGSYNEQFF; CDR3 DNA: TGTGCCAGCAGCTTAGCGCGCGGGAGTTACAATGAGCAGTTCTTC
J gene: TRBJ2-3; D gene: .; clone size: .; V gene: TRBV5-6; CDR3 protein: CASSPRRGATDTQYF; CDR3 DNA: TGTGCCAGCAGCCCCCGAAGAGGAGCCACAGATACGCAGTATTTT
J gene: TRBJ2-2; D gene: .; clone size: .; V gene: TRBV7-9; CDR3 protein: CASIERVGRDTGELFF; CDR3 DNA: TGTGCCAGCATCGAAAGAGTAGGGAGAGACACCGGGGAGCTGTTTTTT
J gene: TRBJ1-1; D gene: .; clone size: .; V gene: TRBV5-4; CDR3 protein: CASSLDSQMNTEAFF; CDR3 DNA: TGTGCCAGCAGCTTGGACAGCCAAATGAACACTGAAGCTTTCTTT
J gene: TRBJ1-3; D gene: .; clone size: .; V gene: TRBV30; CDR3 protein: CAWNGGPGNTIYF; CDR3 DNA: TGTGCCTGGAATGGGGGGCCTGGAAACACCATATATTTT
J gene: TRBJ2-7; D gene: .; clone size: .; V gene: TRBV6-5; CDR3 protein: CASRAGMDRRDEQYF; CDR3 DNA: TGTGCCAGCAGGGCGGGAATGGACAGGAGAGACGAGCAGTACTTC
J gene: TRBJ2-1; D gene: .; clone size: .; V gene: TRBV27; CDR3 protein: CASSFFGRGGIDEQFF; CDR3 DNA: TGTGCCAGCAGTTTCTTTGGGAGAGGGGGTATTGATGAGCAGTTCTTC
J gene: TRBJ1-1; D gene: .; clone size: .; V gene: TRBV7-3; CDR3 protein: CASSLQDYTEAFF; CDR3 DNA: TGTGCCAGCAGCTTACAGGACTACACTGAAGCTTTCTTT
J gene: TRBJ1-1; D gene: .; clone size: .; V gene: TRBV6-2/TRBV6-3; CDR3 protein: CASSYGGGVGEAFF; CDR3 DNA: TGTGCCAGCAGTTACGGCGGCGGGGTAGGTGAAGCTTTCTTT
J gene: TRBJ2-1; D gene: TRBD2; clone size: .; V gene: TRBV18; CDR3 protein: CASSPPPTSGSYNEQFF; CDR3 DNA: TGTGCCAGCTCACCCCCTCCGACTAGCGGCTCCTACAATGAGCAGTTCTTC
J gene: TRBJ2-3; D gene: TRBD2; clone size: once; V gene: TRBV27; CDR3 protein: CASSLLTSGGVPFTPDTQYF; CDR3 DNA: TGTGCCAGCAGTTTGTTGACTAGCGGGGGGGTCCCCTTTACTCCAGATACGCAGTATTTT
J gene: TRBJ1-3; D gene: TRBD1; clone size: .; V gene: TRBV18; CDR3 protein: CASSPSGTGASGNTIYF; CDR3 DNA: TGTGCCAGCTCACCATCCGGGACAGGGGCATCGGGAAACACCATATATTTT
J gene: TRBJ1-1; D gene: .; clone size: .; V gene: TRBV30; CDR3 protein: CAWDRNTEAFF; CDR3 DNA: TGTGCCTGGGACAGGAACACTGAAGCTTTCTTT
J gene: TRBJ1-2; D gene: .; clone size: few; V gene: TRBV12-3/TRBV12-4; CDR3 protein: CASSLVGASGYTF; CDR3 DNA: TGTGCCAGCAGTTTAGTCGGGGCTAGTGGCTACACCTTC
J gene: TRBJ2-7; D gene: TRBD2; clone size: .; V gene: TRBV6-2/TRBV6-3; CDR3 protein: CASSYSTSAYEQYF; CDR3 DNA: TGTGCCAGCAGTTACTCGACTAGCGCCTACGAGCAGTACTTC
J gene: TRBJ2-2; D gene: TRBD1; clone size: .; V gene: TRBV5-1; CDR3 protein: CASSPGQMNTGELFF; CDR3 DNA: TGCGCCAGCAGCCCGGGACAGATGAACACCGGGGAGCTGTTTTTT
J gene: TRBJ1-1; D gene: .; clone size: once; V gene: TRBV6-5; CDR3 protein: CASSYGPVAFF; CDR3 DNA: TGTGCCAGCAGTTACGGGCCGGTAGCTTTCTTT
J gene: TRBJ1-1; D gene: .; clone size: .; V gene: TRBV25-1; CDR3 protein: CASSGQVTEAFF; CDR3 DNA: TGTGCCAGCAGTGGACAGGTAACTGAAGCTTTCTTT
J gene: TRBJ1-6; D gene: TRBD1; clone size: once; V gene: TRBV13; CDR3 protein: CASSLESGQNNSPLHF; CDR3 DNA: TGTGCCAGCAGCTTAGAATCGGGACAGAATAATTCACCCCTCCACTTT
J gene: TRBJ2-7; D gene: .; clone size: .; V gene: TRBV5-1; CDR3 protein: CASRGPSAEQYF; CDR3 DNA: TGCGCCAGCAGAGGCCCAAGCGCCGAGCAGTACTTC
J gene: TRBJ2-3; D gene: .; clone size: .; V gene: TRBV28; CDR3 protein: CASSSTLPQYF; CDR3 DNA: TGTGCCAGCAGTTCAACACTGCCGCAGTATTTT
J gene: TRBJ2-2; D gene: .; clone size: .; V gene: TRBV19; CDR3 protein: CASSITWGDSNTGELFF; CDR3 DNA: TGTGCCAGTAGTATAACTTGGGGGGACTCGAACACCGGGGAGCTGTTTTTT
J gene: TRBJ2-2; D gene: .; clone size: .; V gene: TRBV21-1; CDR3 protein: CASSPTNGGLNTGELFF; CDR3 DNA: TGTGCCAGCAGCCCCACCAACGGGGGCTTAAACACCGGGGAGCTGTTTTTT
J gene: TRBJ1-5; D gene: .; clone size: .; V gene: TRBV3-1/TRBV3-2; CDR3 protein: CASSPAFSYDQPQHF; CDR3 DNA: TGTGCCAGCAGTCCGGCCTTTTCTTACGATCAGCCCCAGCATTTT
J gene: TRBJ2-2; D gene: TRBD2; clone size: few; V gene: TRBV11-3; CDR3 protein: CASSLNLAGSGELFF; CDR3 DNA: TGTGCCAGCAGCCTCAACCTAGCGGGATCCGGGGAGCTGTTTTTT
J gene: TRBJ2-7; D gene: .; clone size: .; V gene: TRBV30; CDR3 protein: CAWTVHNSYEQYF; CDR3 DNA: TGTGCCTGGACGGTGCACAACTCCTACGAGCAGTACTTC
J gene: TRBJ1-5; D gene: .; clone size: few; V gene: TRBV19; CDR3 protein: CASSPRQYSNQPQHF; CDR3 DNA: TGTGCCAGTAGTCCCCGGCAATATAGCAATCAGCCCCAGCATTTT